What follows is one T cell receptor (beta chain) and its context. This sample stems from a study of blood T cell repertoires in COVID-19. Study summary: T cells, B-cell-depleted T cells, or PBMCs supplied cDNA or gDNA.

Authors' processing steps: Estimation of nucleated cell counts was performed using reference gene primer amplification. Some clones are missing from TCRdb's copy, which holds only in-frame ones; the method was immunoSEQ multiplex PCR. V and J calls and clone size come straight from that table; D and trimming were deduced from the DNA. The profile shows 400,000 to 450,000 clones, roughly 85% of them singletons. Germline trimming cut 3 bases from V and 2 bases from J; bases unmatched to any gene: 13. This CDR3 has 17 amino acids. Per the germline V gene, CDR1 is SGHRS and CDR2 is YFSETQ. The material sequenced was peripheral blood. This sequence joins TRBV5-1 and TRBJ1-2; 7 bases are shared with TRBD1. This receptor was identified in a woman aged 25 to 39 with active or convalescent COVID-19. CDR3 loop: CASSSNSQGPTNYGYTF. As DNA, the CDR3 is TGCGCCAGCAGCTCGAACTCACAGGGGCCGACGAACTATGGCTACACCTTC. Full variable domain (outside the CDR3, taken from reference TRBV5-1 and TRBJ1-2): KAGVTQTPRYLIKTRGQQVTLSCSPISGHRSVSWYQQTPGQGLQFLFEYFSETQRNKGNFPGRFSGRQFSNSRSEMNVSTLELGDSALYLCASSSNSQGPTNYGYTFGSGTRLTVV.